What follows are 14 T cell receptor beta chains derived from one specimen sequenced in a study of blood T cell repertoires in COVID-19 (dated by TCRdb to about 2020). Library preparation used the immunoSEQ multiplex PCR assay. Here the immuneACCESS table is served through TCRdb, limited to in-frame sequences with V and J called. Missing clones are a known gap in these copies; in checked studies unresolved V genes cover under half, and the rest lacks a known reason. A total of fewer than 200,000 clones appear in this sample, around 80% of them only once. The biggest ten clones account for around 12% of the sample. The material sequenced was PBMCs or T cells enriched from blood (not recorded which). The receptor source for this set is a middle-aged man who had recovered from COVID-19.

The chain uses TRBV28 and TRBJ1-2; TRBD1 agrees at 7 bases. This CDR3 is built from 15 residues. CDR1 is MDHEN and CDR2 is SYDVKM in the germline V gene. The V and J ends lost 2 bases and 5 bases, in that order; junction bases with no gene match: 8. CDR3: CASSLTGTEAYGYTF. In nucleotides, the CDR3 is TGTGCCAGCAGTTTAACCGGGACAGAGGCTTATGGCTACACCTTC.

Only a few counts were recorded for this clone. The V gene is TRBV5-1, the J gene TRBJ2-3; D perhaps matches TRBD2 (6 bases). This CDR3 is built from 15 residues. Between the trimmed V and J ends, which lost 2 bases and 2 bases, there was a span of 12 bases. Germline-derived CDR1 and CDR2 are SGHRS and YFSETQ. The CDR3 loop is CASSFAGLDTDTQYF. DNA of the CDR3: TGCGCCAGCAGCTTCGCGGGACTTGACACAGATACGCAGTATTTT.

The rearrangement joins TRBV15 to TRBJ2-4; tentatively, D is TRBD2 (5 bases). Trimming pared 0 bases from V and 7 bases from J, leaving 10 bases between. This CDR3 comprises 14 residues. Germline V gene sequence: CDR1 LNHNV, CDR2 YYDKDF (reference sequence). The CDR3 region is CATSRDRGLNIQYF. Here the CDR3 DNA reads TGTGCCACCAGCAGAGATCGAGGGTTGAACATTCAGTACTTC. Full variable domain (rest looked up from reference TRBV15 and TRBJ2-4): DAMVIQNPRYQVTQFGKPVTLSCSQTLNHNVMYWYQQKSSQAPKLLFHYYDKDFNNEADTPDNFQSRRPNTSFCFLDIRSPGLGDTAMYLCATSRDRGLNIQYFGAGTRLSVL.

This clone was observed a few times. The chain couples TRBV9 to TRBJ2-3, with D perhaps matching TRBD2 (6 bases). Germline values: CDR1 SGDLS, CDR2 YYNGEE. The CDR3 has 16 residues. V lost 4 bases to trimming and J lost 1 base, with 16 bases between them. The CDR3, as DNA: TGTGCCAGCAGCCCAGGGCGCGGGGTTGGCACAGATACGCAGTATTTT. It encodes CASSPGRGVGTDTQYF. Full variable domain (outside the CDR3, taken from reference TRBV9 and TRBJ2-3): DSGVTQTPKHLITATGQRVTLRCSPRSGDLSVYWYQQSLDQGLQFLIQYYNGEERAKGNILERFSAQQFPDLHSELNLSSLELGDSALYFCASSPGRGVGTDTQYFGPGTRLTVL.

The rearrangement links TRBV25-1 to TRBJ2-3; no clear D. Per germline, CDR1 MGHDK and CDR2 SYGVNS. Trimming stripped 6 bases from V and 1 base from J, with 11 bases between. The CDR3 is 14 amino acids. The CDR3 DNA is TGTGCCAGCAGGCAGACCCGGGGCACAGATACGCAGTATTTT. Encoded protein: CASRQTRGTDTQYF.

The J gene is TRBJ2-3, the V gene TRBV10-3, with D possibly TRBD1 on 6 matching bases. CDR1 and CDR2 (germline): ENHRY, SYGVKD. CDR3 length: 14 residues. V lost 6 bases to trimming and J lost 4 bases, with 14 bases between them. The CDR3: CAIRAADRSDTQYF. Here the CDR3 DNA reads TGTGCCATCAGGGCCGCAGACAGGTCAGATACGCAGTATTTT.

This clone was observed once. J is TRBJ2-7 and V is TRBV13, with 11 nucleotides matching TRBD1. The V segment lost 5 bases and the J segment 7 bases; nucleotides outside the gene matches: 16. The CDR3 consists of 17 residues. The germline CDR1 and CDR2 sequences are PRHDT and FYEKMQ (reference sequence). The CDR3: CASSLFPPGTGGDEQYF. CDR3 sequence (DNA): TGTGCCAGCAGCCTTTTTCCACCCGGGACAGGGGGTGATGAGCAGTACTTC.

The chain links TRBV5-1 to TRBJ2-3; D call uncertain. Germline V CDR1 and CDR2: SGHRS, YFSETQ. This CDR3 is 12 amino acids long. V lost 1 base to trimming and J lost 5 bases, with 5 bases between them. The CDR3 here is CASSLNQDTQYF. In DNA, the CDR3 is TGCGCCAGCAGCTTGAATCAAGATACGCAGTATTTT.

This rearrangement joins TRBV6-1 to TRBJ2-3; TRBD2 matches 8 bases. Germline CDR1 reads MNHNS; CDR2 reads SASEGT. With 3 bases clipped from V and 4 bases from J, the junction kept 6 bases outside the gene matches. The CDR3 covers 15 residues. The CDR3 bases are TGTGCCAGCAGTGATAGCGGGGACCTTCCAGATACGCAGTATTTT. Its translation is CASSDSGDLPDTQYF.

The chain recombines TRBV5-6 with TRBJ2-1; D remains ambiguous. This CDR3 has 13 residues. V lost 0 bases and J lost 8, with 9 bases in between. The germline V gene has CDR1 SGHDT and CDR2 YYEEEE. CDR3: CASSLGRIYEQFF. CDR3 in DNA: TGTGCCAGCAGCTTGGGTAGAATCTATGAGCAGTTCTTC.

This clone has a single count. The junction does not match germline at one end; this may be a read error. J is TRBJ1-2 and V is TRBV28, with a possible D match to TRBD1 (6 bases). Germline CDR1 is MDHEN and CDR2 is SYDVKM. The CDR3 loop spans 14 amino acids. The CDR3 region is CASSLLGTYYGYTF. The DNA for the CDR3 is TGTGCCAGCAGTTTATTGGGGACATACTACGGCTACACCTTC.

The chain carries TRBV2 and TRBJ2-7; 7 nucleotides line up with TRBD1. This CDR3 spans 13 amino acids. Per the germline V gene, CDR1 is SNHLY and CDR2 is FYNNEI. The V segment lost 8 bases and the J segment 2 bases; nucleotides outside the gene matches: 6. The CDR3 DNA reads as TGTGCCAGCGGAAGGGACAGTCCCTACGAGCAGTACTTC. The encoded protein is CASGRDSPYEQYF.

A single count supports this clone. The chain uses TRBV24-1 and TRBJ1-5; the match to TRBD1 covers 11 bases. The CDR3 runs to 17 residues. The J segment lost 6 bases and the V segment lost 6 bases, leaving 12 bases of the junction unmatched. Germline values: CDR1 KGHDR, CDR2 SFDVKD. CDR3 bases: TGTGCCACCAGTCCAACTCCGGGACAGGGGGACGGTCAGCCCCAGCATTTT. As protein: CATSPTPGQGDGQPQHF.

This clone was counted a single time. J is TRBJ2-2 and V is TRBV10-3; D is unclear. Deletions cut 7 bases from V and 6 bases from J, with 12 bases between. The V gene's germline CDR1 is ENHRY and CDR2 SYGVKD. This CDR3 has 13 amino acids. CDR3 bases: TGTGCCATCAATGAACAGAGCTCCGGGGAGCTGTTTTTT. As protein: CAINEQSSGELFF.